Listed here are 16 T cell receptor beta chains from one sample, sequenced in a study of T cell responses to AZD1222 COVID-19 vaccine. Some clones are missing from TCRdb's copy, which holds only in-frame ones; the method was immunoSEQ multiplex PCR. Of 100,000 to 150,000 clones in the sample, around 92% are singletons; the top ten hold under 2%. The sample was peripheral blood, taken 28 days after the second AZD1222 dose. The receptors derive from an adult who received the AZD1222 COVID-19 vaccine.

The chain's CDR3 is CASSFERDTSWQYF. CDR3 coding DNA: TGTGCCAGCAGCTTTGAAAGGGACACCAGTTGGCAGTATTTT. V gene TRBV11-2 combines with J gene TRBJ2-3, with a tentative D call TRBD1 (6 bases). The germline V gene encodes CDR1 SGHAT and CDR2 FQNNGV. This CDR3 is built from 14 residues. V was cut by 3 bases and J by 11 bases, with 18 bases left in between. Full variable domain (remainder filled in from reference TRBV11-2 and TRBJ2-3): EAGVAQSPRYKIIEKRQSVAFWCNPISGHATLYWYQQILGQGPKLLIQFQNNGVVDDSQLPKDRFSAERLKGVDSTLKIQPAKLEDSAVYLCASSFERDTSWQYFGPGTRLTVL.

V is TRBV18 and J is TRBJ2-2; 8 bases align to TRBD1. The trim removed 3 bases at V and 1 base at J, leaving 4 bases unmatched. Germline V gene lookup returns CDR1 KGHSH and CDR2 LQKENI. CDR3 length: 16 residues. In DNA form, the CDR3 reads TGTGCCAGCTCACCGACAGGGGTCAGGAACACCGGGGAGCTGTTTTTT. Its protein product is CASSPTGVRNTGELFF.

Only one count was recorded for this clone. The chain carries TRBV11-2 and TRBJ1-1; no firm D call. V was cut by 5 bases and J by 6 bases, with 7 bases left in between. Germline CDR1 SGHAT, CDR2 FQNNGV. This CDR3 has 11 residues. Here the CDR3 reads CASSPAAEAFF. CDR3 in DNA: TGTGCCAGCAGCCCAGCCGCTGAAGCTTTCTTT.

This clone has just one count. V usage is TRBV6-5 and J usage is TRBJ2-1, with 10 bases lining up with TRBD2. The CDR3 is 16 amino acids. Germline values: CDR1 MNHEY, CDR2 SVGAGI. Germline trimming cut 2 bases from V and 3 bases from J; bases unmatched to any gene: 4. The CDR3 protein is CASSYTGTSVYNEQFF. The CDR3 DNA follows: TGTGCCAGCAGTTACACCGGGACTAGCGTCTACAATGAGCAGTTCTTC.

The chain's CDR3 is CASSNRGGYTF. Written as DNA, the CDR3 is TGTGCCAGCAGCAACAGGGGAGGCTACACCTTC. The chain combines TRBV7-8 with TRBJ1-2; 7 bases map to TRBD1. CDR1 is SGHVS and CDR2 is FQNEAQ in the germline V gene. The CDR3 has 11 residues. With 5 bases clipped from V and 8 bases from J, the junction kept 2 bases outside the gene matches.

The chain links TRBV5-1 to TRBJ1-1; D is perhaps TRBD1 (6 bases). The CDR3 runs 13 residues. V was pared by 2 bases and J by 3 bases, with 8 bases between. Germline V gene sequence: CDR1 SGHRS, CDR2 YFSETQ. The DNA for the CDR3 is TGCGCCAGCAGCTTTAAGGGGGACACTGAAGCTTTCTTT. It encodes CASSFKGDTEAFF.

The rearrangement links TRBV5-4 to TRBJ1-1, with D possibly matching TRBD1 (6 bases). The V end was cut by 4 bases, the J end by 11 bases, with 21 bases between. The CDR3 sequence is 14 residues long. Germline lookup yields CDR1 SGHNT and CDR2 YYREEE (reference sequence). The CDR3 DNA follows: TGTGCCAGCAGCCCCGACAGGTACTGGATGACGGCTTTCTTT. It yields the protein CASSPDRYWMTAFF. Supplemented by reference TRBV5-4 and TRBJ1-1, the full variable domain reads ETGVTQSPTHLIKTRGQQVTLRCSSQSGHNTVSWYQQALGQGPQFIFQYYREEENGRGNFPPRFSGLQFPNYSSELNVNALELDDSALYLCASSPDRYWMTAFFGQGTRLTVV.

The V gene is TRBV4-1, the J gene TRBJ1-2; 7 bases are a match to TRBD1. CDR3 length: 15 amino acids. Per germline, CDR1 MGHRA and CDR2 YSYEKL. V was clipped by 5 bases and J by 7 bases; unmatched bases: 13. The CDR3 nucleotides are TGCGCCAGCAGCAATAACAGGGGCCCCCCTGGTGGCTACACCTTC. Protein sequence: CASSNNRGPPGGYTF.

The V call is TRBV2, the J call TRBJ1-6, with 8 positions matching TRBD1. CDR1 is SNHLY, CDR2 FYNNEI, per germline. The V and J ends lost 3 bases and 9 bases, in that order; junction bases with no gene match: 4. The CDR3 contains 14 residues. Written as DNA, the CDR3 is TGTGCCAGCAGTGACGAGACAGGGGTTTCACCCCTCCACTTT. Its protein product is CASSDETGVSPLHF.

This chain links TRBV19 with TRBJ2-3; 10 nucleotides match TRBD2. This CDR3 region has 13 residues. The germline CDR1 and CDR2 sequences are LNHDA and SQIVND (reference sequence). V gave up 7 bases and J gave up 4 bases; unmatched junction bases: 2. In nucleotides, the CDR3 is TGTGCCAGTACTAGCGGGGGCTCAGATACGCAGTATTTT. It translates to CASTSGGSDTQYF.

The chain joins TRBV21-1 to TRBJ2-7; TRBD1 is taken as the D call from the table, unchecked against the DNA. TRBV21-1 is a pseudogene. The CDR3 loop spans 15 amino acids. CDR3 residues: CASTPRDRGPHEQYF. In DNA form, the CDR3 reads TGTGCCAGCACCCCCCGGGACAGGGGGCCCCACGAGCAGTACTTC.

The rearrangement joins TRBV7-2 to TRBJ2-1; 8 bases match TRBD2. The CDR3 consists of 14 residues. CDR1 and CDR2 (germline): SGHTA, FQGNSA. The V and J ends lost 3 bases and 8 bases, in that order; junction bases with no gene match: 6. This CDR3 is CASSFQRETYEQFF. CDR3 nucleotides: TGTGCCAGCAGCTTCCAGCGGGAGACCTATGAGCAGTTCTTC.

The gene calls are TRBV28 and TRBJ2-1; D is undetermined. Trimming left V 3 bases short and J 2 bases short, with 8 bases between. The V gene's germline CDR1 is MDHEN and CDR2 SYDVKM. The CDR3 runs 14 residues. The CDR3 here is CASSLVTAYNEQFF. The CDR3 bases are TGTGCCAGCAGTTTGGTGACGGCCTACAATGAGCAGTTCTTC. Complete variable domain (other parts from reference TRBV28 and TRBJ2-1): DVKVTQSSRYLVKRTGEKVFLECVQDMDHENMFWYRQDPGLGLRLIYFSYDVKMKEKGDIPEGYSVSREKKERFSLILESASTNQTSMYLCASSLVTAYNEQFFGPGTRLTVL.

The V call is TRBV9, the J call TRBJ2-1, with 9 bases fitting TRBD1. The length of the CDR3 is 16 residues. Trimming cost V 1 base and J 4 bases; bases outside gene matches: 6. CDR1 is SGDLS, CDR2 YYNGEE, per germline. The CDR3 DNA reads as TGTGCCAGCAGCGTAATGGGACAGGGTTCTTACAATGAGCAGTTCTTC. Translated: CASSVMGQGSYNEQFF. The full variable domain, its missing parts supplied by reference TRBV9 and TRBJ2-1, is DSGVTQTPKHLITATGQRVTLRCSPRSGDLSVYWYQQSLDQGLQFLIQYYNGEERAKGNILERFSAQQFPDLHSELNLSSLELGDSALYFCASSVMGQGSYNEQFFGPGTRLTVL.

This clone was seen just once. The chain's CDR3 is CASSPGRNTEAFF. Here the CDR3 DNA reads TGTGCCAGCTCACCGGGGAGGAACACTGAAGCTTTCTTT. The J gene is TRBJ1-1, the V gene TRBV18; no definite D call. CDR1 is KGHSH, CDR2 LQKENI, per germline. V was trimmed by 3 bases and J by 1 base, leaving 6 bases between them. This CDR3 comprises 13 residues.

This clone was observed a handful of times. The V gene is TRBV18, the J gene TRBJ1-1; D remains ambiguous. The CDR3 contains 15 residues. The V end lost 0 bases, the J end lost 3 bases, and 11 bases lay between the germline ends. Per the germline V gene, CDR1 is KGHSH and CDR2 is LQKENI. For the CDR3, the DNA is TGTGCCAGCTCACCACCAAGCTGGGATTACACTGAAGCTTTCTTT. Translating gives CASSPPSWDYTEAFF.